Reported below is one T cell receptor (beta chain). Unmatched junction bases numbered 5, after V lost 6 bases and J lost 7 bases. Germline loops: CDR1 MDHEN, CDR2 SYDVKM. The CDR3 is 13 amino acids. This sample stems from a study of T cell responses to AZD1222 COVID-19 vaccine. Researchers grouped second doses given at about 4 or about 12 weeks into one pool. The table came from immunoSEQ multiplex PCR; TCRdb's copy has only in-frame clones and leaves some out. The table has some 170,000 clones, 92% seen once. The receptor's source is an adult who received the AZD1222 COVID-19 vaccine. The sequencing used peripheral blood, collected 28 days after the second AZD1222 dose. The V and J genes are TRBV28 and TRBJ1-1, with 10 bases that match TRBD1. The CDR3 nucleotides are TGTGCCAGCAGGGGACAGGGGATGAGTGAAGCTTTCTTT. Amino acid sequence: CASRGQGMSEAFF.